This T cell receptor (beta chain) appears in the sequencing data of a study of blood T cell repertoires in COVID-19. Study in general: Whether acute or convalescent, the COVID-19 samples came from the United States, Italy and Spain. PBMCs, B-cell-depleted T cells, or T cells provided the cDNA or gDNA that made up the material.

Trimming at V came to 6 bases and at J to 10 bases, leaving 6 bases not matched to a gene. The CDR3 has 12 residues. Germline V gene lookup returns CDR1 SNHLY and CDR2 FYNNEI. Profiling relied on immunoSEQ multiplex PCR, and the TCRdb table lists in-frame clones only, not all of them. The table includes more than 150,000 clones, roughly 80% detected once. This clone occurred once. This sequence was found in an elderly woman with COVID-19, enrolled during active disease. The V call is TRBV2, the J call TRBJ2-1; TRBD2 agrees at 7 bases. The sequenced material came from peripheral blood. The CDR3 region has the DNA TGTGCCAGCAGGCTTACTAGCGAGGAGCAGTTCTTC. Its translation is CASRLTSEEQFF.